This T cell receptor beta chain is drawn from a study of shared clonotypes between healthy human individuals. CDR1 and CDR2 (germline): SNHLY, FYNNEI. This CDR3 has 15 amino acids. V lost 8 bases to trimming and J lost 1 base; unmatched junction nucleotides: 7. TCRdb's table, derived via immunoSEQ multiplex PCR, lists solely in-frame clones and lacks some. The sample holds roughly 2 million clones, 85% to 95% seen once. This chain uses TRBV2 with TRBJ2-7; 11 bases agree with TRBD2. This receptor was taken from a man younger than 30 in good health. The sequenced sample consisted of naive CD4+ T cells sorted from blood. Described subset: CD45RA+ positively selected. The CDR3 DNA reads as TGTGCCAGCCAACGAACTAGCGGGAGTTCCTACGAGCAGTACTTC. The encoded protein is CASQRTSGSSYEQYF.